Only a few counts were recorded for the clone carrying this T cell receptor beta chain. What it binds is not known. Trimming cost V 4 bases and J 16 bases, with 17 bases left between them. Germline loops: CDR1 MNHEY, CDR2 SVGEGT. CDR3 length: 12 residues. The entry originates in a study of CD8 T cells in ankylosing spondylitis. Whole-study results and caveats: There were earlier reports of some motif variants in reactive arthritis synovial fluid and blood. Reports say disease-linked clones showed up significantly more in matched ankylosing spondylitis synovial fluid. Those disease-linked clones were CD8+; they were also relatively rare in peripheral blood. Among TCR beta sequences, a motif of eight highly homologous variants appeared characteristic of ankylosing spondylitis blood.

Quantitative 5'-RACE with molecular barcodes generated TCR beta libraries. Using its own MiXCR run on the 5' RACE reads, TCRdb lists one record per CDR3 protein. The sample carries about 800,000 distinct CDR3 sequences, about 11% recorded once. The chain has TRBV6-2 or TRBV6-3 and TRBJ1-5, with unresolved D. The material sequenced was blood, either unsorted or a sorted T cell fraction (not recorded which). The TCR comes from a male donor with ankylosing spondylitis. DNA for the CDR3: TGTGCCAGCAGTTTACCTCTCTTAGTCCAACATTTT. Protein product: CASSLPLLVQHF.